Listed below are T cell receptor beta chains from one sample, sequenced in a study of cytomegalovirus exposure and HLA in healthy donors. Assay used: immunoSEQ multiplex PCR; TCRdb lists only in-frame clones, some missing. The table records some 110,000 clones, roughly 82% of them present only once. Sequencing used PBMCs. The source is a woman in her sixties or seventies in good health and CMV-seropositive. Both conserved end residues are part of each CDR3. The D gene is left open where the match is weak. Part of the rows lack a size; the others show once, few, many or a class for expanded clones.

j_call v_call d_call clone_size cdr3_nt cdr3_aa
TRBJ1-2 TRBV30 . few TGTGCCTGGAACCACGGGACATCTTATGGCTACACCTTC CAWNHGTSYGYTF
TRBJ1-1 TRBV19 TRBD1 . TGTGCCAGTAGTCGGGACAGGCAGAACACTGAAGCTTTCTTT CASSRDRQNTEAFF
TRBJ1-2 TRBV6-4 TRBD1 . TGTGCCAGCAGGACCGACAGGGCGGGTGGCTACACCTTC CASRTDRAGGYTF
TRBJ1-2 TRBV2 . . TGTGCCAGCAGTGAAAGGGGTAGTTATGGGGGGTTTAACTATGGCTACACCTTC CASSERGSYGGFNYGYTF
TRBJ2-1 TRBV7-9 . . TGTGCCAGCAGCTTAGAAGGTAGCGCCCACAATGAGCAGTTCTTC CASSLEGSAHNEQFF
TRBJ2-7 TRBV27 TRBD1 . TGTGCCGGAACCCGGAAGGACGGGACAGGGAACCACGAGCAGTACTTC CAGTRKDGTGNHEQYF
TRBJ1-3 TRBV19 . . TGTGCCAGTAGTATGACAGGAGACTCTGGAAACACCATATATTTT CASSMTGDSGNTIYF
TRBJ2-1 TRBV7-9 TRBD2 . TGTGCCAGCAGCTTAGTCTTTGGGACTAGCGGATACAATGAGCAGTTCTTC CASSLVFGTSGYNEQFF
TRBJ1-5 TRBV5-1 TRBD1 . TGCGCCAGCAGCCCCGGACAGGGAAATCAGCCCCAGCATTTT CASSPGQGNQPQHF
TRBJ2-7 TRBV27 . . TGTGCCAGCCGCCGTGACGGGATCTACGAGCAGTACTTC CASRRDGIYEQYF
TRBJ2-3 TRBV30 . . TGTGCCTTGGGGAGGATAGAACGGGGTGCAGATACGCAGTATTTT CALGRIERGADTQYF
TRBJ2-5 TRBV5-8 . . TGTGCCAGCCAAACCCCGGGGACCCAGTACTTC CASQTPGTQYF
TRBJ2-7 TRBV5-1 . . TGCGCCAGCAGCTTGGAGGGGCGCGGGGTCTACGAGCAGTACTTC CASSLEGRGVYEQYF
TRBJ1-4 TRBV7-9 . . TGTGCCAGCAGCTCGGACGGGGGGGAAGAAAAACTGTTTTTT CASSSDGGEEKLFF
TRBJ1-1 TRBV19 . . TGTGCCAGTAGCTTTGGCCAGAACACTGAAGCTTTCTTT CASSFGQNTEAFF
TRBJ2-2 TRBV7-2 . . TGTGCCAGCAGCTCCCAAGGAGTCGGGGAGCTGTTTTTT CASSSQGVGELFF
TRBJ2-1 TRBV4-1 TRBD1 . TGCGCCAGCAGCCAAGCACAGGGGACAATCTACAATGAGCAGTTCTTC CASSQAQGTIYNEQFF
TRBJ1-1 TRBV18 . . TGTGCCAGCTCAGACTCCCAGGGTGCAAACACTGAAGCTTTCTTT CASSDSQGANTEAFF
TRBJ2-3 TRBV7-9 TRBD1 . TGTGCCAGCAGCTTAGGGGACAGGGGTGGAGATACGCAGTATTTT CASSLGDRGGDTQYF
TRBJ1-4 TRBV7-2 . . TGTGCCAGCAGCACCCGGGAGGGAGTGGAAAAACTGTTTTTT CASSTREGVEKLFF
TRBJ2-7 TRBV18 TRBD1 . TGTGCCAGCTCAGCCTACAGGGGGCGCGAGCAGTACTTC CASSAYRGREQYF
TRBJ1-1 TRBV19 TRBD1 . TGTGCCAGTAGCGACAGGGGCCATGAAGCTTTCTTT CASSDRGHEAFF
TRBJ2-5 TRBV7-2 . . TGTGCCAGCAGCTTAGGACTAGTCGAGACCCAGTACTTC CASSLGLVETQYF
TRBJ1-5 TRBV6-6 . few TGTGCCAGCAGTACTAACAGGGTTCAGCCCCAGCATTTT CASSTNRVQPQHF
TRBJ1-4 TRBV30 TRBD1 . TGTGCCTGGAGTCCCCAACAGGGGGCAACTGGCGAAAAACTGTTTTTT CAWSPQQGATGEKLFF
TRBJ1-2 TRBV6-1 TRBD1 once TGTGCCAGCCTCCCGGGACAGAATTATGGCTACACCTTC CASLPGQNYGYTF